One and the same sample provided the 18 T cell receptor beta chains below, sequenced in a study of PD-L1 blockade in urothelial cancer. Clones were read by immunoSEQ multiplex PCR, and TCRdb kept only the in-frame ones, dropping some. Of some 79,000 clones listed, roughly 82% are singletons. The specimen comprised PBMCs, sampled around atezolizumab (anti-PD-L1) treatment. The receptors come from a man between 70 and 80 years old with urothelial cancer.

The V and J genes are TRBV5-4 and TRBJ2-1, with 11 bases that match TRBD2. The J segment lost 6 bases and the V segment lost 3 bases, leaving 8 bases of the junction unmatched. The CDR3 loop spans 16 amino acids. Germline V gene lookup returns CDR1 SGHNT and CDR2 YYREEE (reference sequence). CDR3 bases: TGTGCCAGCAGCTCCTTAGCGGGAGGGCTAGCCAATGAGCAGTTCTTC. This codes for CASSSLAGGLANEQFF.

The rearrangement uses TRBV21-1 and TRBJ2-3; the DNA was not used to check the table's D call, TRBD2. TRBV21-1 is recorded as a pseudogene. The CDR3 extends over 16 amino acids. The CDR3 DNA reads as TGTGCCAGCACCCTGAGACTAGCGACTAGCACAGATACGCAGTATTTT. It specifies CASTLRLATSTDTQYF.

V and J are TRBV18 and TRBJ2-3; 9 bases agree with TRBD1. The CDR3 is 16 amino acids. V gave up 4 bases and J gave up 2 bases; unmatched junction bases: 7. The germline V gene has CDR1 KGHSH and CDR2 LQKENI. CDR3 residues: CASSLRDRESTDTQYF. The CDR3 DNA follows: TGTGCCAGCTCACTCCGGGACAGGGAGTCCACAGATACGCAGTATTTT.

This clone was detected a few times. This sequence joins TRBV2 and TRBJ1-2; D unresolved. Trimming removed 0 bases at V and 5 bases at J, with 10 bases between. CDR1 is SNHLY and CDR2 is FYNNEI in the germline V gene. The CDR3 length is 14 residues. The CDR3 region is CASSEAFTDYGYTF. The CDR3, as DNA: TGTGCCAGCAGTGAAGCCTTTACAGATTATGGCTACACCTTC.

The genes are TRBV12-5 and TRBJ2-2, with 8 bases aligning to TRBD2. CDR1 is LGHNT and CDR2 is FRNRAP in the germline V gene. V lost 2 bases to trimming and J lost 4 bases; unmatched junction nucleotides: 3. The CDR3 covers 15 residues. CDR3 loop: CASGLTGGATGELFF. The CDR3 nucleotides are TGTGCTAGTGGTTTGACGGGGGGGGCCACCGGGGAGCTGTTTTTT.

This chain joins TRBV7-8 and TRBJ1-1; D may be TRBD1 (5 bases). The CDR3 spans 15 residues. CDR1 and CDR2 (germline): SGHVS, FQNEAQ. Trimming took off 1 base at V and 0 bases at J, with 9 bases between the two ends. Here the CDR3 reads CASSLVTTVNTEAFF. DNA of the CDR3: TGTGCCAGCAGCTTAGTTACGACAGTGAACACTGAAGCTTTCTTT. The full variable domain, completed using reference TRBV7-8 and TRBJ1-1, is GAGVSQSPRYKVAKRGQDVALRCDPISGHVSLFWYQQALGQGPEFLTYFQNEAQLDKSGLPSDRFFAERPEGSVSTLKIQRTQQEDSAVYLCASSLVTTVNTEAFFGQGTRLTVV.

The rearrangement uses TRBV29-1 and TRBJ2-7; 7 bases match TRBD1. This CDR3 comprises 14 residues. V lost 6 bases to trimming and J lost 3 bases; unmatched junction nucleotides: 11. CDR1 and CDR2 (germline): SQVTM, ANQGSEA. In DNA, the CDR3 is TGCAGCGTGACATCGCCAGGGGGTGGCTACGAGCAGTACTTC. Amino acid sequence: CSVTSPGGGYEQYF.

The rearrangement joins TRBV7-2 to TRBJ2-2, with 12 bases matching TRBD2. The CDR3 spans 18 residues. Germline loops: CDR1 SGHTA, CDR2 FQGNSA. The V and J ends lost 5 bases and 0 bases, in that order; junction bases with no gene match: 7. The CDR3 DNA sequence: TGTGCCAGCAGCCCCGGACTAGCGGGATCTGCGAACACCGGGGAGCTGTTTTTT. Protein product: CASSPGLAGSANTGELFF.

The gene calls are TRBV5-1 and TRBJ2-2, with 10 bases that match TRBD2. This CDR3 comprises 15 residues. In germline, CDR1 is SGHRS, CDR2 YFSETQ. V was clipped by 0 bases and J by 4 bases; unmatched bases: 0. CDR3 bases: TGCGCCAGCAGCTTGGGGACTAGCGGCACCGGGGAGCTGTTTTTT. This encodes CASSLGTSGTGELFF.

This clone was counted only a few times. The chain joins TRBV6-1 to TRBJ1-5; TRBD1 might be the D (6 bases). CDR1 is MNHNS, CDR2 SASEGT, per germline. The germline V and J ends were trimmed by 7 bases and 2 bases, with 15 bases remaining between them. CDR3 length equals 15 residues. The CDR3 region has the DNA TGTGCCAGCACAAAATCCCCAGGGGGCAATCAGCCCCAGCATTTT. Amino acids: CASTKSPGGNQPQHF.

This clone has a handful of counts. This sequence joins TRBV6-5 and TRBJ2-1; 8 bases map to TRBD2. Germline CDR1 reads MNHEY; CDR2 reads SVGAGI. The CDR3 runs 16 residues. With 4 bases clipped from V and 7 bases from J, the junction kept 12 bases outside the gene matches. The CDR3, as DNA: TGTGCCAGCAGTTTGTCCTTCCTAGCGGGTAGAAATGAGCAGTTCTTC. Protein: CASSLSFLAGRNEQFF.

The chain has TRBV11-3 and TRBJ2-1; 10 positions match TRBD1. Germline CDR1 reads SGHNT; CDR2 reads YENEEA. There are 16 residues in the CDR3. Trimming at V came to 5 bases and at J to 3 bases, leaving 7 bases not matched to a gene. The CDR3: CASSDPGQGIYNEQFF. The CDR3 nucleotides read TGTGCCAGCAGCGACCCGGGACAGGGGATCTACAATGAGCAGTTCTTC.

This rearrangement joins TRBV4-2 to TRBJ1-1, with D unresolved. The V gene's germline CDR1 is LGHNA and CDR2 YNFKEQ. V shed 4 bases and J shed 1 base, with 10 bases lying between them. The CDR3 has 14 residues. CDR3 region: CASSPGAWNTEAFF. The DNA of the CDR3 is TGTGCCAGCAGCCCGGGTGCTTGGAACACTGAAGCTTTCTTT.

This sequence joins TRBV29-1 and TRBJ1-2, with TRBD1 identical over 7 bases. The germline V gene encodes CDR1 SQVTM and CDR2 ANQGSEA. Unmatched junction bases numbered 10, after V lost 4 bases and J lost 5 bases. CDR3 length: 14 residues. Here the CDR3 reads CSVVGAPGQYGYTF. The DNA for the CDR3 is TGCAGCGTTGTGGGGGCCCCGGGACAGTATGGCTACACCTTC.

The chain couples TRBV7-3 to TRBJ2-2; 10 bases agree with TRBD2. The CDR3 totals 17 residues. Germline trimming cut 5 bases from V and 4 bases from J; bases unmatched to any gene: 10. CDR1 is SGHTA, CDR2 FQGTGA, per germline. The CDR3 region has the DNA TGTGCCAGCAGCCCCCTAGCGGGAGTAACAGGCACCGGGGAGCTGTTTTTT. It is translated as CASSPLAGVTGTGELFF.

The rearrangement links TRBV10-2 to TRBJ1-5, with unresolved D. Trimming took off 3 bases at V and 4 bases at J, with 7 bases between the two ends. Germline V lookup: CDR1 WSHSY, CDR2 SAAADI. This CDR3 is 13 amino acids long. CDR3 in amino acids: CASSDLINQPQHF. DNA for the CDR3: TGCGCCAGCAGTGACCTAATTAATCAGCCCCAGCATTTT.

V usage is TRBV19 and J usage is TRBJ2-3, with TRBD1 matching 10 bases. This CDR3 spans 14 amino acids. V lost 5 bases to trimming and J lost 9 bases; unmatched junction nucleotides: 8. The germline V gene encodes CDR1 LNHDA and CDR2 SQIVND (reference sequence). CDR3 residues: CASSPDRGAGTQYF. The CDR3 nucleotides are TGTGCCAGTAGTCCGGACAGGGGGGCAGGCACGCAGTATTTT. Full variable domain (remainder filled in from reference TRBV19 and TRBJ2-3): DGGITQSPKYLFRKEGQNVTLSCEQNLNHDAMYWYRQDPGQGLRLIYYSQIVNDFQKGDIAEGYSVSREKKESFPLTVTSAQKNPTAFYLCASSPDRGAGTQYFGPGTRLTVL.

In its sample, this clone was seen a few times. This rearrangement joins TRBV7-9 to TRBJ2-7; TRBD2 agrees at 7 bases. Germline assignment: CDR1 SEHNR and CDR2 FQNEAQ (reference sequence). The CDR3 contains 14 residues. V gave up 5 bases and J gave up 2 bases; unmatched junction bases: 6. The CDR3 loop reads CASSEAGDPYEQYF. CDR3 sequence (DNA): TGTGCCAGCAGCGAGGCGGGGGACCCCTACGAGCAGTACTTC.